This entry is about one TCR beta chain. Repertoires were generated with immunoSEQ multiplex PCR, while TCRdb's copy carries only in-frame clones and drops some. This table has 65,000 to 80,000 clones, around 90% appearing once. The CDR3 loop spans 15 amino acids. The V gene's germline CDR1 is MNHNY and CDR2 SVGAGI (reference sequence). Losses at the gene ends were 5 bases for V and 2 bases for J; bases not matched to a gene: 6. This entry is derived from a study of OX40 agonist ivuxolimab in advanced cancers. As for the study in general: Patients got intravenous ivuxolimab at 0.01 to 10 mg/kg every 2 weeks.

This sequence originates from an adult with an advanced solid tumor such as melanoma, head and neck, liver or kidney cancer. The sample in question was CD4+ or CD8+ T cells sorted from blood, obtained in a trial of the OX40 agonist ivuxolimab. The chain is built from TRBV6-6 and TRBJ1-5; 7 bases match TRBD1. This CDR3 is CASSRQGEGNQPQHF. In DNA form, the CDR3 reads TGTGCCAGCAGTCGACAGGGAGAAGGCAATCAGCCCCAGCATTTT.